These 25 T cell receptor beta chains were sequenced from one sample in a study of blood T cell repertoires in COVID-19 (TCRdb year 2020). Library construction relied on the immunoSEQ multiplex PCR assay. TCRdb obtained this table from immuneACCESS and retained in-frame rearrangements with V and J assigned. These tables miss some clones; where compared with another copy, unresolved V genes account for less than half of the shortfall, and the remainder is unexplained. The sample table records some 330,000 clones; about 89% of these occur just once. The ten largest account for 1.9% of the sample. Sequenced: PBMCs or T cells enriched from blood (not recorded which). The receptors were gathered from a man aged 40-49 years in a cohort exposed to, infected with or recovered from COVID-19 (not recorded which).

The chain couples TRBV19 to TRBJ1-5; D is undetermined. Germline values: CDR1 LNHDA, CDR2 SQIVND (reference sequence). V was trimmed by 0 bases and J by 7 bases, leaving 10 bases between them. The CDR3 is made up of 14 amino acids. The DNA for the CDR3 is TGTGCCAGTAGTATAGACTTCCCGGGACAGCCCCAGCATTTT. The encoded protein is CASSIDFPGQPQHF. Combining the CDR3 with reference TRBV19 and TRBJ1-5 gives the whole variable domain DGGITQSPKYLFRKEGQNVTLSCEQNLNHDAMYWYRQDPGQGLRLIYYSQIVNDFQKGDIAEGYSVSREKKESFPLTVTSAQKNPTAFYLCASSIDFPGQPQHFGDGTRLSIL.

V is TRBV20-1 and J is TRBJ2-1, with TRBD2 identical over 8 bases. Germline assignment: CDR1 DFQATT and CDR2 SNEGSKA (reference sequence). The trim removed 3 bases at V and 3 bases at J, leaving 10 bases unmatched. This CDR3 spans 16 amino acids. CDR3 nucleotides: TGCAGTGCTAGTAGGTGGCGGGAGGAGCTCTACAATGAGCAGTTCTTC. Amino acids: CSASRWREELYNEQFF.

The rearrangement links TRBV6-6 to TRBJ2-7; TRBD2 aligns across 8 bases. Germline trimming cut 0 bases from V and 6 bases from J; bases unmatched to any gene: 4. Germline CDR1 and CDR2: MNHNY and SVGAGI (reference sequence). The CDR3 sequence is 14 residues long. The CDR3, as DNA: TGTGCCAGCAGTTACTCCGGGACTAGTGCCGAGCAGTACTTC. Encoded protein: CASSYSGTSAEQYF.

The chain uses TRBV28 and TRBJ1-5; D might be TRBD1 (6 bases). V gave up 6 bases and J gave up 1 base, with 13 bases separating them. Germline V gives CDR1 MDHEN, CDR2 SYDVKM. This CDR3 has 15 amino acids. The CDR3 here is CASSRGGESNQPQHF. The CDR3 DNA reads TGTGCCAGCAGCCGAGGGGGGGAGAGCAATCAGCCCCAGCATTTT.

This chain uses TRBV7-2 with TRBJ2-5; weak D call: TRBD1 (6 bases). The CDR3 has 15 residues. The germline V gene has CDR1 SGHTA and CDR2 FQGNSA. V was cut by 6 bases and J by 2 bases, with 16 bases left in between. CDR3 protein: CASSRSTGRQETQYF. The CDR3 DNA follows: TGTGCCAGCAGTCGATCCACAGGGCGTCAAGAGACCCAGTACTTC.

The chain is built from TRBV10-1 and TRBJ2-7; 10 bases fit TRBD1. V shed 0 bases, J shed 12 bases, and the junction held 8 bases outside the gene matches. Per germline, CDR1 WNHNN and CDR2 SYGVQD (reference sequence). The length of the CDR3 is 14 residues. CDR3 in DNA: TGCGCCAGCAGTGAGTCGGGGACAGGGGAAAAGACGTACTTC. Translated: CASSESGTGEKTYF.

This chain joins TRBV7-9 and TRBJ2-3; maybe TRBD2 (6 bases). Trimming stripped 0 bases from V and 5 bases from J, with 12 bases between. This CDR3 contains 15 residues. Germline CDR1 reads SEHNR; CDR2 reads FQNEAQ (reference sequence). The CDR3 sequence: CASSLAGRAVDTQYF. In DNA form, the CDR3 reads TGTGCCAGCAGCTTAGCCGGGAGAGCTGTAGATACGCAGTATTTT.

The gene calls are TRBV28 and TRBJ2-3, with TRBD2 identical over 8 bases. Germline assignment: CDR1 MDHEN and CDR2 SYDVKM. J was trimmed by 0 bases and V by 10 bases; bases with no gene match: 6. The CDR3 spans 14 residues. The CDR3 loop reads CATLGGGSTDTQYF. In nucleotides, the CDR3 is TGTGCCACCCTCGGGGGGGGCAGCACAGATACGCAGTATTTT.

The V gene is TRBV6-5, the J gene TRBJ1-1; D gene unclear. CDR1 MNHEY and CDR2 SVGAGI come from the germline V gene. Trimming cost V 5 bases and J 6 bases, with 13 bases left between them. The CDR3 extends over 13 amino acids. This chain's CDR3 is CASSTAFFAEAFF. CDR3 DNA sequence: TGTGCCAGCAGTACAGCCTTTTTTGCTGAAGCTTTCTTT.

This clone appeared many times. The gene calls are TRBV6-5 and TRBJ2-2; a weak D match, TRBD2 (5 bases). The CDR3 runs to 11 residues. The germline CDR1 and CDR2 sequences are MNHEY and SVGAGI. The ends were cut back, 6 bases at V and 8 bases at J, with 7 bases in the middle. The DNA of the CDR3 is TGTGCCAGCAGGAGGGATGGGGAGCTGTTTTTT. Translating gives CASRRDGELFF.

V gene TRBV15 combines with J gene TRBJ1-1, with D perhaps matching TRBD1 (5 bases). Germline assignment: CDR1 LNHNV and CDR2 YYDKDF (reference sequence). The CDR3 is made up of 16 amino acids. Trimming removed 0 bases at V and 0 bases at J, with 11 bases between. DNA for the CDR3: TGTGCCACCAGCAGAGAAACCCCACAGGTGAACACTGAAGCTTTCTTT. Translating it yields CATSRETPQVNTEAFF. Based on the CDR3 plus reference TRBV15 and TRBJ1-1, the full variable domain is DAMVIQNPRYQVTQFGKPVTLSCSQTLNHNVMYWYQQKSSQAPKLLFHYYDKDFNNEADTPDNFQSRRPNTSFCFLDIRSPGLGDTAMYLCATSRETPQVNTEAFFGQGTRLTVV.

The chain couples TRBV6-1 to TRBJ2-6; 12 bases fit TRBD1. Germline V gives CDR1 MNHNS, CDR2 SASEGT. The V and J ends lost 4 bases and 3 bases, in that order; junction bases with no gene match: 7. This CDR3 has 18 amino acids. The CDR3 protein is CASSGGQGALSGANVLTF. DNA for the CDR3: TGTGCCAGCAGTGGGGGACAGGGGGCTCTAAGTGGGGCCAACGTCCTGACTTTC.

The rearrangement links TRBV5-4 to TRBJ2-7; 8 bases are a match to TRBD2. The CDR3 consists of 15 residues. The germline CDR1 and CDR2 sequences are SGHNT and YYREEE (reference sequence). The ends lost 0 bases at V and 5 bases at J; junction bases unmatched: 7. The CDR3 coding sequence is TGTGCCAGCAGCTTGGACTACGGGAGGGTACACGAGCAGTACTTC. It specifies CASSLDYGRVHEQYF. Variable domain in full (rest from reference TRBV5-4 and TRBJ2-7): ETGVTQSPTHLIKTRGQQVTLRCSSQSGHNTVSWYQQALGQGPQFIFQYYREEENGRGNFPPRFSGLQFPNYSSELNVNALELDDSALYLCASSLDYGRVHEQYFGPGTRLTVT.

This chain joins TRBV27 and TRBJ2-6, with D possibly being TRBD2 (5 bases). The germline V gene encodes CDR1 MNHEY and CDR2 SMNVEV (reference sequence). This CDR3 comprises 18 residues. Trimming removed 7 bases at V and 2 bases at J, with 21 bases between. The CDR3 sequence: CASTKAGRDGAGANVLTF. DNA for the CDR3: TGTGCCAGCACTAAGGCAGGCCGGGATGGAGCTGGGGCCAACGTCCTGACTTTC.

This rearrangement joins TRBV5-1 to TRBJ2-5, with 12 bases matching TRBD2. J lost 2 bases, V lost 1 base, and 6 bases had no gene match. The CDR3 loop spans 17 amino acids. Germline V CDR1 and CDR2: SGHRS, YFSETQ. The CDR3 protein is CASSLQTSGSGQETQYF. Written as DNA, the CDR3 is TGCGCCAGCAGCTTGCAGACTAGCGGGAGTGGTCAAGAGACCCAGTACTTC.

The chain is built from TRBV2 and TRBJ1-1; 9 bases map to TRBD1. Germline V lookup: CDR1 SNHLY, CDR2 FYNNEI. V shed 5 bases and J 5 bases; nucleotides not matched to a gene: 15. This CDR3 contains 17 residues. CDR3 in DNA: TGTGCCAGCAGTTCCGGCCTCCCGACAGGGGGTGGGACTGAAGCTTTCTTT. This codes for CASSSGLPTGGGTEAFF.

The chain links TRBV18 to TRBJ2-7; 8 bases are shared with TRBD1. CDR1 is KGHSH and CDR2 is LQKENI in the germline V gene. The CDR3 totals 18 residues. The trim removed 1 base at V and 1 base at J, leaving 12 bases unmatched. The CDR3 bases are TGTGCCAGCTCACCACGGGATCCAAGGACAGGGATTTCCTACGAGCAGTACTTC. Protein product: CASSPRDPRTGISYEQYF.

This rearrangement joins TRBV29-1 to TRBJ2-2, with D tentatively TRBD1 (5 bases). The germline CDR1 and CDR2 sequences are SQVTM and ANQGSEA. Trimming took 6 bases from V and 1 from J, leaving 9 bases between them. This CDR3 region has 13 residues. CDR3 sequence: CSVADRNTGELFF. The CDR3 bases are TGCAGCGTAGCAGACAGGAACACCGGGGAGCTGTTTTTT.

The chain carries TRBV7-9 and TRBJ2-3; D perhaps matches TRBD2 (5 bases). Germline V CDR1 and CDR2: SEHNR, FQNEAQ (reference sequence). Trimming removed 5 bases at V and 4 bases at J, with 19 bases between. The CDR3 is 16 amino acids. CDR3 amino acids: CASSPSGASSADTQYF. CDR3 nucleotides: TGTGCCAGCAGCCCCAGCGGAGCTAGTTCGGCAGATACGCAGTATTTT. The whole variable domain, filled in from reference TRBV7-9 and TRBJ2-3, reads DTGVSQNPRHKITKRGQNVTFRCDPISEHNRLYWYRQTLGQGPEFLTYFQNEAQLEKSRLLSDRFSAERPKGSFSTLEIQRTEQGDSAMYLCASSPSGASSADTQYFGPGTRLTVL.

The chain has TRBV18 and TRBJ2-7; maybe TRBD1 (5 bases). V was clipped by 4 bases and J by 5 bases, with 15 bases between them. Per the germline V gene, CDR1 is KGHSH and CDR2 is LQKENI. CDR3 length: 14 residues. CDR3 sequence reads: CASSLSGNSHEQYF. In nucleotides, the CDR3 is TGTGCCAGCTCACTGTCAGGGAATTCCCACGAGCAGTACTTC.

The genes are TRBV9 and TRBJ2-1; D possibly corresponds to TRBD2 (6 bases). Germline V gene data show CDR1 as SGDLS and CDR2 as YYNGEE. This CDR3 is 15 amino acids long. Trimming removed 7 bases from V and 8 bases from J, with 22 bases in between. The CDR3 region is CASRPPSLASHEQFF. For the CDR3, the DNA is TGTGCCAGCCGCCCACCGAGTCTAGCGAGCCATGAGCAGTTCTTC.

V and J are TRBV5-5 and TRBJ2-7; no reliable D call. Germline lookup yields CDR1 SGHKS and CDR2 YYEKEE (reference sequence). V was cut by 2 bases and J by 3 bases, with 9 bases left in between. The CDR3 has 13 amino acids. CDR3 protein: CASSLYTVYEQYF. The CDR3 region has the DNA TGTGCCAGCAGCTTATATACGGTCTACGAGCAGTACTTC.

With regard to this clone: Mismatch with germline at one junction end may stem from a read error. The chain has TRBV28 and TRBJ2-7; D gene uncertain. The CDR3 is 10 residues long. CDR1 is MDHEN, CDR2 SYDVKM, per germline. The CDR3 nucleotides are TGTGCCAGCAGCGACTCCACCACTGACTTC. Translating it yields CASSDSTTDF.

This rearrangement joins TRBV6-1 to TRBJ1-5; TRBD1 matches 8 bases. This CDR3 is built from 17 residues. CDR1 is MNHNS and CDR2 is SASEGT in the germline V gene. V gave up 0 bases and J gave up 7 bases; unmatched junction bases: 11. The CDR3 sequence: CASSEAPGTGLWQPQHF. In nucleotides, the CDR3 is TGTGCCAGCAGTGAAGCGCCCGGGACAGGCCTCTGGCAGCCCCAGCATTTT.

The chain employs TRBV7-6 and TRBJ1-6, with D unclear. V was shortened by 2 bases and J by 5 bases, with 7 bases between the two germline ends. The CDR3 is 14 residues long. The germline CDR1 and CDR2 sequences are SGHVS and FNYEAQ. CDR3 loop: CASSLTGNNSPLHF. The DNA of the CDR3 is TGTGCCAGCAGCTTAACCGGGAATAATTCACCCCTCCACTTT.